The 26 T cell receptor beta chains in this list originate from one sample, sequenced in a study of blood T cell repertoires in COVID-19. Sequencing used immunoSEQ multiplex PCR; TCRdb keeps in-frame clones, though not all of them. The sample has under 450,000 clones, about nine tenths seen once. Specimen: PBMCs or T cells enriched from blood (not recorded which). The receptors originated from a woman aged 35 to 49 who had been exposed to COVID-19.

The rearrangement uses TRBV5-5 and TRBJ1-2, with TRBD1 identical over 8 bases. Germline-derived CDR1 and CDR2 are SGHKS and YYEKEE (reference sequence). The CDR3 is made up of 15 amino acids. J lost 5 bases, V lost 0 bases, and 6 bases had no gene match. The CDR3 spells CASSLGTGTAYGYTF. The CDR3 DNA follows: TGTGCCAGCAGCTTGGGGACAGGGACCGCTTATGGCTACACCTTC.

This clone was counted a few times. The rearrangement links TRBV5-8 to TRBJ1-5; 10 bases line up with TRBD1. The CDR3 runs 13 residues. With V trimmed by 4 bases and J by 8 bases, 3 bases remained unmatched. Germline V gene sequence: CDR1 SGHTS, CDR2 YDEGEE. CDR3 sequence: CASSRDRGEPQHF. The CDR3 coding sequence is TGTGCCAGCAGCAGGGACAGGGGAGAGCCCCAGCATTTT. Looking up the rest from reference TRBV5-8 and TRBJ1-5 gives the full variable domain: EAGVTQSPTHLIKTRGQQATLRCSPISGHTSVYWYQQALGLGLQFLLWYDEGEERNRGNFPPRFSGRQFPNYSSELNVNALELEDSALYLCASSRDRGEPQHFGDGTRLSIL.

The rearrangement joins TRBV7-2 to TRBJ2-5; D may be TRBD1 (6 bases). CDR1 and CDR2 from the germline V gene are SGHTA and FQGNSA. The V and J ends lost 3 bases and 3 bases respectively, with 8 bases between them. CDR3 length equals 13 residues. CDR3: CASSLGTKETQYF. As DNA, the CDR3 is TGTGCCAGCAGCTTGGGGACAAAAGAGACCCAGTACTTC.

The chain joins TRBV6-5 to TRBJ1-6, with 8 bases matching TRBD1. The CDR3 extends over 16 amino acids. The junction had 3 bases not matched to a gene; V was cut back by 0 bases and J by 5 bases. From germline, CDR1 is MNHEY and CDR2 SVGAGI. The CDR3 region has the DNA TGTGCCAGCAGTTACTCCGCAGGGGGCAATAATTCACCCCTCCACTTT. Translating it yields CASSYSAGGNNSPLHF.

This rearrangement joins TRBV14 to TRBJ1-4, with 11 positions matching TRBD1. CDR3 length: 21 amino acids. Germline CDR1 and CDR2: SGHDN and FVKESK. Losses at the gene ends were 1 base for V and 7 bases for J; bases not matched to a gene: 20. Here the CDR3 reads CASSQALLWTGGPLISEKLFF. DNA of the CDR3: TGTGCCAGCAGCCAAGCCCTACTCTGGACAGGGGGCCCTCTAATCTCTGAAAAACTGTTTTTT.

The chain couples TRBV9 to TRBJ2-5; TRBD1 matches at 7 bases. CDR3 length: 14 amino acids. Germline V gives CDR1 SGDLS, CDR2 YYNGEE. J was trimmed by 5 bases and V by 3 bases; bases with no gene match: 7. The CDR3 sequence: CASSARQGFETQYF. In DNA, the CDR3 is TGTGCCAGCAGCGCCCGACAGGGTTTTGAGACCCAGTACTTC.

This chain connects TRBV29-1 to TRBJ1-1, with 7 nucleotides matching TRBD1. CDR3 size: 15 residues. The J segment lost 1 base and the V segment lost 2 bases, leaving 7 bases of the junction unmatched. Germline loops: CDR1 SQVTM, CDR2 ANQGSEA. The CDR3 sequence is CSVEKFAGGNTEAFF. CDR3 DNA sequence: TGCAGCGTTGAAAAGTTTGCAGGGGGGAACACTGAAGCTTTCTTT.

V gene TRBV11-3 combines with J gene TRBJ2-2; D ambiguous. CDR3 length equals 14 residues. Germline CDR1 is SGHNT and CDR2 is YENEEA. Trimming removed 5 bases at V and 2 bases at J, with 9 bases between. In DNA, the CDR3 is TGTGCCAGCAGCCCGACACCTAACACCGGGGAGCTGTTTTTT. Translated, it gives CASSPTPNTGELFF.

This rearrangement joins TRBV5-1 to TRBJ2-5, with 7 bases matching TRBD1. The CDR3 length is 14 residues. Germline CDR1 reads SGHRS; CDR2 reads YFSETQ. J was trimmed by 5 bases and V by 5 bases; bases with no gene match: 9. This CDR3 reads CASRTGTALETQYF. The CDR3 DNA follows: TGCGCCAGCAGGACCGGGACAGCCCTTGAGACCCAGTACTTC.

The rearrangement joins TRBV11-3 to TRBJ2-5, with a possible D match to TRBD1 (5 bases). Germline lookup yields CDR1 SGHNT and CDR2 YENEEA. The CDR3 is made up of 15 amino acids. The germline V and J ends were trimmed by 5 bases and 2 bases, with 15 bases remaining between them. The CDR3 coding sequence is TGTGCCAGCAGCCTGATCCCCGACAGACAAGAGACCCAGTACTTC. Residues: CASSLIPDRQETQYF.

The V and J genes are TRBV2 and TRBJ2-3; 7 bases line up with TRBD2. J gave up 4 bases and V 1 base, and 14 bases lay outside the gene matches. The length of the CDR3 is 18 residues. Germline CDR1 SNHLY, CDR2 FYNNEI. The CDR3, as DNA: TGTGCCAGCAGTGAAGGGACTGTAGCGGGCGGCAGGTCAGATACGCAGTATTTT. Translated, it gives CASSEGTVAGGRSDTQYF.

This sequence joins TRBV7-2 and TRBJ2-1; possibly TRBD2 for D (6 bases). Trimming removed 2 bases at V and 4 bases at J, with 12 bases between. The CDR3 extends over 15 amino acids. Per germline, CDR1 SGHTA and CDR2 FQGNSA. CDR3 protein: CASSLNGSPYNEQFF. CDR3 in DNA: TGTGCCAGCAGCTTAAACGGGAGCCCGTACAATGAGCAGTTCTTC. The full variable domain, in which reference TRBV7-2 and TRBJ2-1 provide the parts outside the CDR3, is GAGVSQSPSNKVTEKGKDVELRCDPISGHTALYWYRQSLGQGLEFLIYFQGNSAPDKSGLPSDRFSAERTGGSVSTLTIQRTQQEDSAVYLCASSLNGSPYNEQFFGPGTRLTVL.

The chain combines TRBV14 with TRBJ1-6; possibly TRBD1 for D (6 bases). This CDR3 has 13 residues. From germline, CDR1 is SGHDN and CDR2 FVKESK. V lost 5 bases, J lost 7 bases, and 9 bases lay in between. Here the CDR3 reads CASSWTANSPLHF. For the CDR3, the DNA is TGTGCCAGCAGCTGGACAGCAAATTCACCCCTCCACTTT.

Concerning this clone itself: At one end the junction does not follow the germline gene, possibly because of a read error. This sequence joins TRBV7-3 and TRBJ1-1; 9 bases fit TRBD1. Germline V gene data show CDR1 as SGHTA and CDR2 as FQGTGA. The CDR3 totals 16 residues. The CDR3 coding sequence is TGTGCCAGCAGCTTAGGATCCGGACAGGGGAAACCTGAGGCTTTCTTT. The encoded protein is CASSLGSGQGKPEAFF.

The chain joins TRBV19 to TRBJ1-2, with TRBD1 matching over 9 bases. This CDR3 is 15 amino acids long. In germline, CDR1 is LNHDA, CDR2 SQIVND (reference sequence). The junction had 9 bases not matched to a gene; V was cut back by 6 bases and J by 4 bases. The CDR3 region is CASSTDRGGGYGYTF. In DNA, the CDR3 is TGTGCCAGTAGCACCGACAGGGGGGGCGGCTATGGCTACACCTTC.

In DNA form, the CDR3 reads TGTGCCAGCAGCAGTCGGACAGGCTCGTCTGGAAACACCATATATTTT. It specifies CASSSRTGSSGNTIYF. The V gene is TRBV9, the J gene TRBJ1-3; 7 nucleotides match TRBD1. Germline V lookup: CDR1 SGDLS, CDR2 YYNGEE. The CDR3 contains 16 residues. V shed 4 bases and J 1 base; nucleotides not matched to a gene: 8.

The J gene is TRBJ1-4, the V gene TRBV5-1, with 7 bases identical to TRBD1. Germline V CDR1 and CDR2: SGHRS, YFSETQ. The V gene end was trimmed by 3 bases and the J gene end by 3 bases; junction bases not matched to a gene: 2. CDR3 size: 14 residues. The CDR3: CASSSGTANEKLFF. The CDR3 nucleotides are TGCGCCAGCAGCTCCGGGACAGCTAATGAAAAACTGTTTTTT. The full variable domain, with the rest looked up from reference TRBV5-1 and TRBJ1-4, is KAGVTQTPRYLIKTRGQQVTLSCSPISGHRSVSWYQQTPGQGLQFLFEYFSETQRNKGNFPGRFSGRQFSNSRSEMNVSTLELGDSALYLCASSSGTANEKLFFGSGTQLSVL.

The chain couples TRBV19 to TRBJ1-2; no firm D call. Germline values: CDR1 LNHDA, CDR2 SQIVND (reference sequence). With 1 base removed from V and 0 bases from J, the gap between germline ends came to 9 bases. The CDR3 has 15 residues. This chain's CDR3 is CASSIVTDSNYGYTF. CDR3 coding DNA: TGTGCCAGTAGTATAGTAACCGACTCTAACTATGGCTACACCTTC.

The genes are TRBV27 and TRBJ1-5; D unresolved. Trimming pared 2 bases from V and 1 base from J, leaving 9 bases between. Germline CDR1 reads MNHEY; CDR2 reads SMNVEV (reference sequence). The CDR3 has 15 residues. CDR3 DNA: TGTGCCAGCAGTTTAGCGGGAGGGAGCAATCAGCCCCAGCATTTT. Translating it yields CASSLAGGSNQPQHF.

The rearrangement joins TRBV28 to TRBJ1-2; D is undetermined. Germline V lookup: CDR1 MDHEN, CDR2 SYDVKM. The CDR3 loop spans 15 amino acids. V lost 7 bases to trimming and J lost 4 bases, with 19 bases between them. CDR3: CASMIGAGPAYGYTF. CDR3 coding DNA: TGTGCCAGCATGATAGGTGCGGGCCCTGCCTATGGCTACACCTTC.

The J gene is TRBJ1-2, the V gene TRBV24-1, with D possibly being TRBD1 (6 bases). V was trimmed by 7 bases and J by 8 bases, leaving 13 bases between them. CDR1 and CDR2 (germline): KGHDR, SFDVKD. The CDR3 contains 12 residues. The CDR3 sequence: CATSPGGEGYTF. The CDR3 nucleotides read TGTGCCACCAGCCCGGGGGGCGAGGGCTACACCTTC.

In regard to this clone: The DNA is left out, because the CDR3 cannot be placed on it with certainty; the CDR3 is given as TCRdb lists it. The chain is built from TRBV18 and TRBJ1-2. The CDR3 totals 14 residues, both ends included. Germline V lookup: CDR1 KGHSH, CDR2 LQKENI. CDR3 sequence reads: CASSPRDFGNGYTF.

The V and J genes are TRBV6-5 and TRBJ1-2; a weak D match, TRBD1 (6 bases). The CDR3 runs 16 residues. V lost 1 base, J lost 9 bases, and 21 bases lay in between. The germline V gene encodes CDR1 MNHEY and CDR2 SVGAGI. CDR3 loop: CASSYWGHLNPVSYTF. In nucleotides, the CDR3 is TGTGCCAGCAGTTACTGGGGACATCTAAATCCAGTGAGCTACACCTTC.

As to this clone: One end of the junction fails to match germline, which may point to a read error. The chain is built from TRBV6-8 and TRBJ1-2; 9 bases match TRBD1. The CDR3 totals 12 residues. CDR1 is MNHGY and CDR2 is SAAAGT in the germline V gene. CDR3 sequence reads: CARTTSGTGLNF. CDR3 DNA sequence: TGTGCCAGAACTACTTCCGGGACAGGGTTAAACTTC.

V usage is TRBV9 and J usage is TRBJ1-2; a weak D match, TRBD1 (6 bases). Germline V gene sequence: CDR1 SGDLS, CDR2 YYNGEE. The CDR3 is made up of 15 amino acids. With 7 bases removed from V and 1 base from J, the gap between germline ends came to 17 bases. Written as DNA, the CDR3 is TGTGCCAGCTCTGAGGCAGGGGCTTTTAACTATGGCTACACCTTC. Its translation is CASSEAGAFNYGYTF.

V and J are TRBV24-1 and TRBJ2-5; TRBD2 agrees at 10 bases. Losses at the gene ends were 6 bases for V and 5 bases for J; bases not matched to a gene: 2. Germline values: CDR1 KGHDR, CDR2 SFDVKD. CDR3 length equals 13 residues. The CDR3: CATSKAGGETQYF. The CDR3 DNA reads as TGTGCCACCAGTAAAGCGGGAGGGGAGACCCAGTACTTC.